These 22 T cell receptor beta chains originate from one sample sequenced in a study of radiotherapy plus CTLA-4 blockade in lung cancer. TCRdb's table, derived via immunoSEQ multiplex PCR, lists solely in-frame clones and lacks some. The data show some 60,000 clones, around 80% seen once. This specimen consisted of peripheral blood, obtained from a patient treated with radiotherapy plus ipilimumab. The receptors stem from a human donor with non-small cell lung cancer who had a partial response to radiotherapy plus ipilimumab.

This chain links TRBV2 with TRBJ1-1, with 9 bases matching TRBD1. The junction had 9 bases not matched to a gene; V was cut back by 6 bases and J by 7 bases. The CDR3 is made up of 14 amino acids. Germline loops: CDR1 SNHLY, CDR2 FYNNEI. Here the CDR3 reads CASRPGQGVFEAFF. Written as DNA, the CDR3 is TGTGCCAGCAGGCCGGGACAGGGAGTTTTTGAAGCTTTCTTT.

The table lists this clone with a count of one. V usage is TRBV7-9 and J usage is TRBJ2-7; a possible D gene is TRBD2 (6 bases). The V end was cut by 5 bases, the J end by 1 base, with 6 bases between. Germline V gene data show CDR1 as SEHNR and CDR2 as FQNEAQ (reference sequence). This CDR3 comprises 12 residues. CDR3 region: CASSRGSYEQYF. The DNA of the CDR3 is TGTGCCAGCAGCCGGGGGTCCTACGAGCAGTACTTC.

The chain is built from TRBV7-2 and TRBJ1-5, with a possible D match to TRBD1 (6 bases). V lost 2 bases, J lost 4 bases, and 9 bases lay in between. Germline CDR1 SGHTA, CDR2 FQGNSA. The CDR3 spans 14 residues. As DNA, the CDR3 is TGTGCCAGCAGCTTAAAAGGGGGTAATCAGCCCCAGCATTTT. It translates to CASSLKGGNQPQHF.

The chain links TRBV9 to TRBJ1-1; D is ambiguous. CDR3 length: 15 residues. V was shortened by 0 bases and J by 3 bases, with 12 bases between the two germline ends. CDR1 is SGDLS and CDR2 is YYNGEE in the germline V gene. The CDR3 nucleotides read TGTGCCAGCAGCGTAGGAGACGGAGGGTACACTGAAGCTTTCTTT. This encodes CASSVGDGGYTEAFF. The variable domain in full, completed from reference TRBV9 and TRBJ1-1, reads DSGVTQTPKHLITATGQRVTLRCSPRSGDLSVYWYQQSLDQGLQFLIQYYNGEERAKGNILERFSAQQFPDLHSELNLSSLELGDSALYFCASSVGDGGYTEAFFGQGTRLTVV.

The chain uses TRBV30 and TRBJ2-7, with 7 positions matching TRBD1. J was trimmed by 1 base and V by 5 bases; bases with no gene match: 11. This CDR3 comprises 15 residues. Per the germline V gene, CDR1 is GTSNPN and CDR2 is SVGIG (reference sequence). CDR3 in DNA: TGTGCCTGGTCTGACTCGCCCAGGGGGTCCTACGAGCAGTACTTC. This translates into CAWSDSPRGSYEQYF.

The gene calls are TRBV2 and TRBJ2-5, with 8 positions matching TRBD1. The CDR3 is 14 residues long. The J segment lost 5 bases and the V segment lost 6 bases, leaving 8 bases of the junction unmatched. Germline CDR1 SNHLY, CDR2 FYNNEI. The CDR3 sequence is CASRPSGGRETQYF. CDR3 DNA sequence: TGTGCCAGCAGGCCATCAGGGGGCCGGGAGACCCAGTACTTC.

The chain combines TRBV28 with TRBJ2-1; 8 bases map to TRBD1. Germline CDR1 reads MDHEN; CDR2 reads SYDVKM. Losses at the gene ends were 1 base for V and 6 bases for J; bases not matched to a gene: 5. The CDR3 covers 15 residues. The CDR3 region is CASSLSGGAGNEQFF. DNA of the CDR3: TGTGCCAGCAGTTTATCAGGGGGCGCGGGCAATGAGCAGTTCTTC. The variable domain in full, with the rest retrieved from reference TRBV28 and TRBJ2-1, is DVKVTQSSRYLVKRTGEKVFLECVQDMDHENMFWYRQDPGLGLRLIYFSYDVKMKEKGDIPEGYSVSREKKERFSLILESASTNQTSMYLCASSLSGGAGNEQFFGPGTRLTVL.

This clone was seen just once. V is TRBV5-6 and J is TRBJ1-5; TRBD1 is a possible D gene (5 bases). The V and J ends lost 1 base and 7 bases respectively, with 12 bases between them. Germline assignment: CDR1 SGHDT and CDR2 YYEEEE. This CDR3 spans 14 amino acids. The CDR3 loop is CASSLWGGEQPQHF. CDR3 bases: TGTGCCAGCAGCTTGTGGGGGGGTGAACAGCCCCAGCATTTT.

The J gene is TRBJ1-1, the V gene TRBV13; D is uncertain. Germline V CDR1 and CDR2: PRHDT, FYEKMQ (reference sequence). This CDR3 has 11 amino acids. Trimming removed 2 bases at V and 8 bases at J, with 6 bases between. CDR3 in DNA: TGTGCCAGCAGCTTAATCAGAGAAGCTTTCTTT. Translated: CASSLIREAFF.

This clone was observed a few times. V gene TRBV6-5 combines with J gene TRBJ1-4; possibly TRBD1 for D (6 bases). CDR1 and CDR2 from the germline V gene are MNHEY and SVGAGI. CDR3 length: 15 residues. Between the trimmed V and J ends, which lost 3 bases and 8 bases, there was a span of 16 bases. The CDR3 region has the DNA TGTGCCAGCAGTTATTCCAGGGGCGAGGGAGAAAAACTGTTTTTT. This codes for CASSYSRGEGEKLFF.

The chain uses TRBV7-3 and TRBJ2-3; TRBD2 might be the D (6 bases). Per the germline V gene, CDR1 is SGHTA and CDR2 is FQGTGA. Trimming removed 8 bases from V and 3 bases from J, with 12 bases in between. This CDR3 contains 13 residues. CDR3 in DNA: TGTGCCAGCGGGGCGGGGAGGACAGATACGCAGTATTTT. Translated: CASGAGRTDTQYF.

The gene calls are TRBV5-6 and TRBJ2-1; D might be TRBD2 (5 bases). This CDR3 is built from 15 residues. Trimming stripped 0 bases from V and 3 bases from J, with 10 bases between. From germline, CDR1 is SGHDT and CDR2 YYEEEE. The CDR3, as DNA: TGTGCCAGCAGCTTGGGGCTAGGAGGCTACAATGAGCAGTTCTTC. This encodes CASSLGLGGYNEQFF.

This chain uses TRBV7-9 with TRBJ2-7; D ambiguous. Trimming took off 1 base at V and 4 bases at J, with 5 bases between the two ends. The germline V gene encodes CDR1 SEHNR and CDR2 FQNEAQ (reference sequence). The CDR3 sequence is 12 residues long. CDR3 sequence (DNA): TGTGCCAGCAGCTTAGAGAGGTACGAGCAGTACTTC. Translation: CASSLERYEQYF.

This clone was found once. At one end the junction does not follow the germline gene, possibly because of a read error. The chain joins TRBV6-5 to TRBJ2-1; D is uncertain. The CDR3 has 12 residues. Germline assignment: CDR1 MNHEY and CDR2 SVGAGI. In nucleotides, the CDR3 is TGTGCCAGCAGCCCTAACCCCAATGAACAGTTCTTC. Translated, it gives CASSPNPNEQFF.

Written as DNA, the CDR3 is TGTGCCAGCAGCCCGCCGCGGGGACAGGGGTATGGCTACACCTTC. Protein product: CASSPPRGQGYGYTF. The chain has TRBV5-4 and TRBJ1-2; 10 nucleotides line up with TRBD1. This CDR3 is built from 15 residues. V gave up 4 bases and J gave up 5 bases; unmatched junction bases: 8. Germline V gives CDR1 SGHNT, CDR2 YYREEE (reference sequence).

The rearrangement uses TRBV5-1 and TRBJ1-4; 8 positions match TRBD1. J lost 8 bases, V lost 2 bases, and 5 bases had no gene match. Germline V gene lookup returns CDR1 SGHRS and CDR2 YFSETQ. This CDR3 has 14 amino acids. The CDR3 loop reads CASSLETGDEKLFF. The CDR3 nucleotides are TGCGCCAGCAGCTTAGAGACAGGGGACGAAAAACTGTTTTTT. Variable domain in full (rest from reference TRBV5-1 and TRBJ1-4): KAGVTQTPRYLIKTRGQQVTLSCSPISGHRSVSWYQQTPGQGLQFLFEYFSETQRNKGNFPGRFSGRQFSNSRSEMNVSTLELGDSALYLCASSLETGDEKLFFGSGTQLSVL.

The chain carries TRBV10-2 and TRBJ2-1; tentative D call: TRBD2 (6 bases). V was clipped by 5 bases and J by 9 bases, with 11 bases between them. The CDR3 sequence is 12 residues long. Germline V gives CDR1 WSHSY, CDR2 SAAADI. For the CDR3, the DNA is TGCGCCAGCAGTTGGATCGGGGGTGAGCAGTTCTTC. Its protein product is CASSWIGGEQFF.

The V and J genes are TRBV29-1 and TRBJ1-2, with TRBD1 matching over 9 bases. CDR1 is SQVTM, CDR2 ANQGSEA, per germline. The CDR3 length is 14 residues. Trimming cost V 3 bases and J 6 bases; bases outside gene matches: 8. The CDR3 DNA reads TGCAGCGTTGACCCGGACAGGGGATGGGATGGCTACACCTTC. Its protein product is CSVDPDRGWDGYTF.

The chain links TRBV19 to TRBJ1-6; D unclear. Trimming removed 7 bases at V and 4 bases at J, with 8 bases between. Germline V gene data show CDR1 as LNHDA and CDR2 as SQIVND (reference sequence). The CDR3 is 13 residues long. This CDR3 is CASTPGYNSPLHF. Here the CDR3 DNA reads TGTGCCAGTACCCCGGGTTATAATTCACCCCTCCACTTT. Supplemented by reference TRBV19 and TRBJ1-6, the full variable domain reads DGGITQSPKYLFRKEGQNVTLSCEQNLNHDAMYWYRQDPGQGLRLIYYSQIVNDFQKGDIAEGYSVSREKKESFPLTVTSAQKNPTAFYLCASTPGYNSPLHFGNGTRLTVT.

This clone was counted a single time. This sequence joins TRBV5-4 and TRBJ2-3; D is uncertain. The V end lost 6 bases, the J end lost 2 bases, and 16 bases lay between the germline ends. The CDR3 has 15 residues. In germline, CDR1 is SGHNT, CDR2 YYREEE (reference sequence). CDR3 bases: TGTGCCAGCACCCCATCGGCAGGCCTCACAGATACGCAGTATTTT. Translation gives CASTPSAGLTDTQYF.

V gene TRBV28 combines with J gene TRBJ2-5, with a tentative D call TRBD2 (5 bases). CDR3 size: 13 residues. CDR1 and CDR2 from the germline V gene are MDHEN and SYDVKM. V was clipped by 5 bases and J by 4 bases, with 11 bases between them. The CDR3 region is CASSPPAGETQYF. CDR3 DNA sequence: TGTGCCAGCAGTCCTCCCGCGGGAGAGACCCAGTACTTC.

The chain carries TRBV7-2 and TRBJ2-5, with a possible D match to TRBD2 (6 bases). Trimming removed 1 base at V and 5 bases at J, with 8 bases between. Per germline, CDR1 SGHTA and CDR2 FQGNSA. This CDR3 contains 13 residues. Written as DNA, the CDR3 is TGTGCCAGCAGCTTAGTGCGGGGCGAGACCCAGTACTTC. Its protein is CASSLVRGETQYF.